The rows below give T cell receptor beta chains drawn from one sample of a study of T cell responses to AZD1222 COVID-19 vaccine. Using immunoSEQ multiplex PCR, the repertoire was profiled, and TCRdb retains in-frame clones only, with some absent. This sample yields around 100,000 clones, of which about 92% are seen a single time; 1% to 1.5% belongs to the top ten. Specimen: peripheral blood, collected on day 0 of AZD1222 vaccination. All receptors derive from an adult in good health. The CDR3 runs from the conserved cysteine through the conserved F or W. The order of the fields is J gene, clone size, CDR3 length, V gene, D gene, CDR3 DNA, CDR3 protein. D genes are given only for firm matches. Expanded clones get a size class; other rows say once, few or many, or leave the size out.

j_call: TRBJ1-5
clone_size: NA
cdr3_length: 16
v_call: TRBV19
d_call: NA
cdr3_nt: TGTGCCAGTAGTGCCCTCAGCGGGGAAGGCAATCAGCCCCAGCATTTT
cdr3_aa: CASSALSGEGNQPQHF

j_call: TRBJ2-5
clone_size: NA
cdr3_length: 14
v_call: TRBV7-9
d_call: NA
cdr3_nt: TGTGCCAGCAGCCAAGGATTGCTCCAAGAGACCCAGTACTTC
cdr3_aa: CASSQGLLQETQYF

j_call: TRBJ2-2
clone_size: NA
cdr3_length: 16
v_call: TRBV5-1
d_call: NA
cdr3_nt: TGCGCCAGCAGCTTGGAGCGTAGGACGAACACCGGGGAGCTGTTTTTT
cdr3_aa: CASSLERRTNTGELFF

j_call: TRBJ2-2
clone_size: NA
cdr3_length: 16
v_call: TRBV5-1
d_call: TRBD2
cdr3_nt: TGCGCCAGCAGCTTGGAAGCGGGAGGGTACACCGGGGAGCTGTTTTTT
cdr3_aa: CASSLEAGGYTGELFF

j_call: TRBJ2-1
clone_size: NA
cdr3_length: 15
v_call: TRBV7-3
d_call: NA
cdr3_nt: TGTGCCAGCAGCTTAAGAAGGGGAGAGCCAAATGAGCAGTTCTTC
cdr3_aa: CASSLRRGEPNEQFF

j_call: TRBJ1-1
clone_size: NA
cdr3_length: 12
v_call: TRBV5-1
d_call: NA
cdr3_nt: TGCGCCAGCAGCTTGGCAAACACTGAAGCTTTCTTT
cdr3_aa: CASSLANTEAFF

j_call: TRBJ2-1
clone_size: NA
cdr3_length: 15
v_call: TRBV6-2/TRBV6-3
d_call: TRBD2
cdr3_nt: TGTGCCAGCAGCCGTAGACTAGCGGGAGTCAATGAGCAGTTCTTC
cdr3_aa: CASSRRLAGVNEQFF

j_call: TRBJ2-1
clone_size: NA
cdr3_length: 15
v_call: TRBV2
d_call: NA
cdr3_nt: TGTGCCAGCAGTGCCCGGCCTCAGCCCAACAATGAGCAGTTCTTC
cdr3_aa: CASSARPQPNNEQFF

j_call: TRBJ2-7
clone_size: NA
cdr3_length: 13
v_call: TRBV7-3
d_call: TRBD1
cdr3_nt: TGTGCCAGCAGTTCTCGACAGGGTGGTGAGCAGTACTTC
cdr3_aa: CASSSRQGGEQYF

j_call: TRBJ2-2
clone_size: NA
cdr3_length: 14
v_call: TRBV11-3
d_call: NA
cdr3_nt: TGTGCCACCGGGACGGCGGGTAATAGCGGGGAGCTGTTTTTT
cdr3_aa: CATGTAGNSGELFF

j_call: TRBJ2-1
clone_size: NA
cdr3_length: 16
v_call: TRBV6-4
d_call: TRBD2
cdr3_nt: TGTGCCAGCAGTGACTCGAGCGGGAATTGGGAGAATGAGCAGTTCTTC
cdr3_aa: CASSDSSGNWENEQFF

j_call: TRBJ1-1
clone_size: NA
cdr3_length: 15
v_call: TRBV6-5
d_call: TRBD1
cdr3_nt: TGTGCCAGCAGCCGACAGGGTGTGGCGAACACTGAAGCTTTCTTT
cdr3_aa: CASSRQGVANTEAFF

j_call: TRBJ1-2
clone_size: NA
cdr3_length: 13
v_call: TRBV7-2
d_call: NA
cdr3_nt: TGTGCCAGCAGCACCCACCGAGGTAATGGCTACACCTTC
cdr3_aa: CASSTHRGNGYTF

j_call: TRBJ1-2
clone_size: NA
cdr3_length: 13
v_call: TRBV27
d_call: NA
cdr3_nt: TGTGCCAGCAGTTCTACTATCTGGACTGGCTACACCTTC
cdr3_aa: CASSSTIWTGYTF

j_call: TRBJ1-1
clone_size: NA
cdr3_length: 13
v_call: TRBV2
d_call: NA
cdr3_nt: TGTGCCAGCAATCACAGGGCAGTGCCTGAAGCTTTCTTT
cdr3_aa: CASNHRAVPEAFF

j_call: TRBJ2-3
clone_size: NA
cdr3_length: 13
v_call: TRBV2
d_call: NA
cdr3_nt: TGTGCCAGCAGTGGAGGTGAAACAGATACGCAGTATTTT
cdr3_aa: CASSGGETDTQYF

j_call: TRBJ2-3
clone_size: once
cdr3_length: 15
v_call: TRBV7-9
d_call: TRBD2
cdr3_nt: TGTGCCAGCAGCCCACTAGCGGGGAGCACAGATACGCAGTATTTT
cdr3_aa: CASSPLAGSTDTQYF

j_call: TRBJ1-5
clone_size: NA
cdr3_length: 13
v_call: TRBV30
d_call: NA
cdr3_nt: TGTGCCTGGAGTGTACAAGGGAGTCAGCCCCAGCATTTT
cdr3_aa: CAWSVQGSQPQHF

j_call: TRBJ2-7
clone_size: NA
cdr3_length: 15
v_call: TRBV5-6
d_call: NA
cdr3_nt: TGTGCCAGCAGCTTGGTCGGAGGACCAACCTACGAGCAGTACTTC
cdr3_aa: CASSLVGGPTYEQYF

j_call: TRBJ1-1
clone_size: NA
cdr3_length: 14
v_call: TRBV14
d_call: NA
cdr3_nt: TGTGCCAGCAGCCAAATTTTGGGGAACACTGAAGCTTTCTTT
cdr3_aa: CASSQILGNTEAFF

j_call: TRBJ2-1
clone_size: NA
cdr3_length: 17
v_call: TRBV27
d_call: NA
cdr3_nt: TGTGCCAGCAGTTCCTACAAGGACACGGGGGCCAACAATGAGCAGTTCTTC
cdr3_aa: CASSSYKDTGANNEQFF

j_call: TRBJ2-5
clone_size: NA
cdr3_length: 12
v_call: TRBV28
d_call: TRBD1
cdr3_nt: TGTGCCATCACGACAGGGGCGGAGACCCAGTACTTC
cdr3_aa: CAITTGAETQYF

j_call: TRBJ1-3
clone_size: many
cdr3_length: 13
v_call: TRBV30
d_call: NA
cdr3_nt: TGTGCCTGGAGTGGGACCGGTGGAAACACCATATATTTT
cdr3_aa: CAWSGTGGNTIYF

j_call: TRBJ1-6
clone_size: NA
cdr3_length: 13
v_call: TRBV7-2
d_call: TRBD1
cdr3_nt: TGTGCCAACAAACAGGGGTATAATTCACCCCTCCACTTT
cdr3_aa: CANKQGYNSPLHF

j_call: TRBJ2-7
clone_size: NA
cdr3_length: 14
v_call: TRBV29-1
d_call: TRBD2
cdr3_nt: TGCAGCGCACCAGCGCCTAGCGGGAGCTACGAGCAGTACTTC
cdr3_aa: CSAPAPSGSYEQYF

j_call: TRBJ2-5
clone_size: few
cdr3_length: 15
v_call: TRBV6-6
d_call: TRBD2
cdr3_nt: TGTGCCAGCAGTGGGAGAGCGGGAGTACTAGAGACCCAGTACTTC
cdr3_aa: CASSGRAGVLETQYF

j_call: TRBJ1-2
clone_size: NA
cdr3_length: 17
v_call: TRBV7-2
d_call: TRBD1
cdr3_nt: TGTGCCAGCAGCTTAGGAGGACAGGCGCGGGGACTCAATGGCTACACCTTC
cdr3_aa: CASSLGGQARGLNGYTF

j_call: TRBJ1-1
clone_size: NA
cdr3_length: 13
v_call: TRBV9
d_call: NA
cdr3_nt: TGTGCCAGCAGCGTAAGTACAGGTACTGAAGCTTTCTTT
cdr3_aa: CASSVSTGTEAFF

j_call: TRBJ1-5
clone_size: few
cdr3_length: 16
v_call: TRBV19
d_call: TRBD1
cdr3_nt: TGTGCCAGTAGCGTCCCGGGACAGGGGGGCGATCAGCCCCAGCATTTT
cdr3_aa: CASSVPGQGGDQPQHF

j_call: TRBJ2-1
clone_size: NA
cdr3_length: 13
v_call: TRBV2
d_call: NA
cdr3_nt: TGTGCCAGCAGATGGGACGGGGAAGGAGTGCAGTTCTTC
cdr3_aa: CASRWDGEGVQFF

j_call: TRBJ1-4
clone_size: NA
cdr3_length: 16
v_call: TRBV11-3
d_call: TRBD1
cdr3_nt: TGTGCCAGCAGCTTAGACGGGACAGGGAGAAAGGAAAAACTGTTTTTT
cdr3_aa: CASSLDGTGRKEKLFF

j_call: TRBJ2-1
clone_size: NA
cdr3_length: 15
v_call: TRBV27
d_call: NA
cdr3_nt: TGTGCCAGCAGTCGAACCGGAGCCTTCTACAATGAGCAGTTCTTC
cdr3_aa: CASSRTGAFYNEQFF

j_call: TRBJ1-5
clone_size: once
cdr3_length: 14
v_call: TRBV5-6
d_call: TRBD1
cdr3_nt: TGTGCCAGCAGCTTTGGGGACAGGGGACAGCCCCAGCATTTT
cdr3_aa: CASSFGDRGQPQHF

j_call: TRBJ1-1
clone_size: NA
cdr3_length: 18
v_call: TRBV19
d_call: NA
cdr3_nt: TGTGCCAGTAGATCGACGGGCATGGGGAGAGGGTTGAACACTGAAGCTTTCTTT
cdr3_aa: CASRSTGMGRGLNTEAFF

j_call: TRBJ1-5
clone_size: NA
cdr3_length: 14
v_call: TRBV6-8
d_call: NA
cdr3_nt: TGTGCCACTCTCCTGGGGAGTAGCAATCAGCCCCAGCATTTT
cdr3_aa: CATLLGSSNQPQHF

j_call: TRBJ1-1
clone_size: NA
cdr3_length: 12
v_call: TRBV7-2
d_call: NA
cdr3_nt: TGTGCCAGCAGCATCCGTAGGACTGAAGCTTTCTTT
cdr3_aa: CASSIRRTEAFF

j_call: TRBJ2-2
clone_size: NA
cdr3_length: 16
v_call: TRBV27
d_call: TRBD1
cdr3_nt: TGTGCCAGCAGTTCCGGACAGGTTTTAACCACCGGGGAGCTGTTTTTT
cdr3_aa: CASSSGQVLTTGELFF

j_call: TRBJ1-6
clone_size: NA
cdr3_length: 15
v_call: TRBV4-3
d_call: NA
cdr3_nt: TGCGCCAGCAGCCAGGATCAGGGTTTCAATTCACCCCTCCACTTT
cdr3_aa: CASSQDQGFNSPLHF

j_call: TRBJ2-1
clone_size: NA
cdr3_length: 13
v_call: TRBV27
d_call: NA
cdr3_nt: TGTGCAACTACCTTCCCCCCCTACAATGAGCAGTTCTTC
cdr3_aa: CATTFPPYNEQFF

j_call: TRBJ1-3
clone_size: NA
cdr3_length: 17
v_call: TRBV7-2
d_call: TRBD1
cdr3_nt: TGTGCCAGCAGCTCCCCGAGGGGACAGGGAGGAAAAAACACCATATATTTT
cdr3_aa: CASSSPRGQGGKNTIYF